Given below is one T cell receptor (beta chain) in context. Antigen unknown. The V end was cut by 0 bases, the J end by 8 bases, with 19 bases between. This CDR3 region has 17 residues. Germline V gene data show CDR1 as LNHNV and CDR2 as YYDKDF (reference sequence). These data come from a study of shared clonotypes between healthy human individuals. Study-wide results and limits: In a handful of donors, about 5% of naive CD4 clonotypes appeared in common.

The assay was immunoSEQ multiplex PCR, and TCRdb's table has in-frame clones only and misses some. Among 1.5 million to 2.5 million clones listed, approximately 94% were seen once. CD45RO-negative cells were positively selected for CCR7, leaving out terminally differentiated effector memory CD45RA+ cells. This chain links TRBV15 with TRBJ1-4, with D perhaps TRBD1 (6 bases). This clonotype was sampled from a man between 18 and 35 years old in good health. Sequenced sample: naive CD8+ T cells sorted from blood. Here the CDR3 DNA reads TGTGCCACCAGCAGAGATGAGGGACAAAAATGGGGGGAAAAACTGTTTTTT. This gives the protein CATSRDEGQKWGEKLFF.